The entry that follows covers one T cell receptor (beta chain) sequence. The antigen remains unidentified. V lost 5 bases to trimming and J lost 3 bases; unmatched junction nucleotides: 4. The CDR3 spans 14 residues. The germline V gene encodes CDR1 MNHEY and CDR2 SMNVEV (reference sequence). Here immunoSEQ multiplex PCR was the method, and the copy in TCRdb shows in-frame clones only, minus some. The sample lists about 180,000 clones, 87% seen once, with approximately 1.4% in the top ten. The sample originates from a study of cytomegalovirus exposure and HLA in healthy donors. Study observations and caveats: Cytomegalovirus-associated TCR beta chains were listed, numbering roughly 150. Among TCR sequences, most were rare, though some public TCRs appeared in many donors.

Sample: PBMCs. The chain carries TRBV27 and TRBJ2-7, with 10 bases aligning to TRBD1. The TCR was taken from a woman aged 30 to 39 in good health and CMV-seronegative. The CDR3 spells CASSPGTGVYEQYF. Written as DNA, the CDR3 is TGTGCCAGCAGTCCCGGGACAGGGGTCTACGAGCAGTACTTC.